This TCR beta chain originates from a study of blood T cell repertoires in COVID-19. Overall study context: The origin of the acute and convalescent COVID-19 samples was the United States, Italy and Spain. PBMCs, B-cell-depleted T cells, or T cells provided the cDNA or gDNA that made up the material.

This clone has a handful of counts. V was clipped by 1 base and J by 2 bases, with 7 bases between them. Germline CDR1 is SGHTS and CDR2 is YDEGEE. The CDR3 consists of 14 residues. Authors' methods: Estimation of nucleated cell counts relied on the amplification of reference gene primers. The data were produced by immunoSEQ multiplex PCR, yet TCRdb's version contains in-frame clones alone and is incomplete. From that table come the V and J calls and clone size; the DNA was used to work out D and trimming. Found here are tens of thousands of clones, 80% of them singletons; the top ten hold roughly 15%.

The sequence derives from a human donor in a cohort sampled during active COVID-19. The material sequenced was peripheral blood. The rearrangement uses TRBV5-8 and TRBJ1-3; perhaps TRBD1 as D (5 bases). The CDR3 DNA is TGTGCCAGCAGCTTGTCGGGGGCTGGAAACACCATATATTTT. Its protein product is CASSLSGAGNTIYF.